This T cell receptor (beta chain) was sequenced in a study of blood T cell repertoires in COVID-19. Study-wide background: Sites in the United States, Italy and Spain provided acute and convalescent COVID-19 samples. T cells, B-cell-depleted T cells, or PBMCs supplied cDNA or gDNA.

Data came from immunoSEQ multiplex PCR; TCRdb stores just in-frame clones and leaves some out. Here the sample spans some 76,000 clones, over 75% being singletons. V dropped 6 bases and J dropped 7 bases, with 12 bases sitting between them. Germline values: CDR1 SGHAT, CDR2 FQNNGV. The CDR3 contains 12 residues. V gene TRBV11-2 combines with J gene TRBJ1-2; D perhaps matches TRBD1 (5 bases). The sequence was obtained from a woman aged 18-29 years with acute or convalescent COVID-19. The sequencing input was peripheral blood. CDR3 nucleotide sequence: TGTGCCAGCAGTTTTCAGGGCCGTGGCTACACCTTC. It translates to CASSFQGRGYTF.